Listed here is a single T cell receptor (beta chain). The antigen remains undetermined. The CDR3 consists of 11 residues. Germline V CDR1 and CDR2: SQVTM, ANQGSEA. Between the trimmed V and J ends, which lost 5 bases and 11 bases, there was a span of 15 bases. The entry originates in a study of T cell responses to AZD1222 COVID-19 vaccine. Using immunoSEQ multiplex PCR, the repertoire was profiled, and TCRdb retains in-frame clones only, with some absent. The data hold around 100,000 clones, with about nine tenths observed a single time. General study points: Possibly, clonal diversity was underestimated; donors were largely white British and included more females.

This receptor was taken from an adult in good health. The material was peripheral blood, obtained on day 0 of AZD1222 vaccination. The chain carries TRBV29-1 and TRBJ1-1, with D maybe TRBD1 (5 bases). DNA for the CDR3: TGCAGCGTTTATGAGGGGCCAGGTGCTTTCTTT. Translating it yields CSVYEGPGAFF. Variable domain in full (rest from reference TRBV29-1 and TRBJ1-1): SAVISQKPSRDICQRGTSLTIQCQVDSQVTMMFWYRQQPGQSLTLIATANQGSEATYESGFVIDKFPISRPNLTFSTLTVSNMSPEDSSIYLCSVYEGPGAFFGQGTRLTVV.